This T cell receptor beta chain was retrieved from a study of blood T cell repertoires in COVID-19. Study details: From the United States, Italy and Spain came samples of acute and convalescent COVID-19. PBMCs, B-cell-depleted T cells, or T cells provided the cDNA or gDNA that made up the material.

Per the original methods: Scientists estimated how many nucleated cells there were by amplifying reference gene primers. The method was immunoSEQ multiplex PCR; TCRdb's version includes in-frame clones alone and lacks a portion of them. The D gene and trimming were derived from the DNA, and the V and J assignments and clone size from that table. The profile covers 250,000 or so clones, with 70% to 90% appearing a single time and almost 2% taken by the ten largest. V was trimmed by 2 bases and J by 3 bases, leaving 5 bases between them. The CDR3 is 12 amino acids. CDR1 is SGDLS and CDR2 is YYNGEE in the germline V gene.

The sample was peripheral blood. The rearrangement uses TRBV9 and TRBJ2-5, with D perhaps matching TRBD2 (5 bases). This TCR came from a man younger than 40 with active or convalescent COVID-19. The CDR3 sequence is CASSVREETQYF. CDR3 nucleotide sequence: TGTGCCAGCAGCGTGAGGGAAGAGACCCAGTACTTC.